This T cell receptor (beta chain) appears in the sequencing data of a study of cytomegalovirus exposure and HLA in healthy donors. Turning to the study itself: Out of several hundred genotyped donors, about 80% belonged to the Caucasian-associated ancestry cluster.

The study ran its PCR with 60 Vbeta and 13 Jbeta primers. TCRdb's copy holds only in-frame clones and misses some; the assay was immunoSEQ multiplex PCR. The sample lists about 140,000 clones, less than 85% occurring once. Study-wide findings and caveats: Follow-up analysis later connected one missense variant in DCLRE1C with trimming of TCR beta V- and J-genes. The study assumed roughly uniform donor sequencing depth for presence/absence analyses. A later analysis found most CMV-associated TCR beta chains apparently HLA-restricted.

About this clone itself: Its antigen remains unidentified.

This CDR3 is 13 amino acids long. Per germline, CDR1 MDHEN and CDR2 SYDVKM. After removal of 6 bases from V and 4 bases from J, the junction contained 2 bases not matched to a gene. Input material: PBMCs. The source is a woman aged 45-59 years in good health and CMV-seropositive. This chain uses TRBV28 with TRBJ1-5, with 8 bases aligning to TRBD1. DNA for the CDR3: TGTGCCAGCAGATACAGGGGGAATCAGCCCCAGCATTTT. Translated: CASRYRGNQPQHF. The full variable domain, completed using reference TRBV28 and TRBJ1-5, is DVKVTQSSRYLVKRTGEKVFLECVQDMDHENMFWYRQDPGLGLRLIYFSYDVKMKEKGDIPEGYSVSREKKERFSLILESASTNQTSMYLCASRYRGNQPQHFGDGTRLSIL.